Listed below are T cell receptor beta chains from one sample, sequenced in a study of blood T cell repertoires in COVID-19. Assay: immunoSEQ multiplex PCR; the TCRdb copy retains only in-frame clones and omits some. The repertoire includes approximately 150,000 clones, 80% to 85% of them detected once, and over 8% sits in the top ten. Specimen: peripheral blood. The receptors originated from a human donor in a cohort sampled during active COVID-19. Each CDR3 is given with its conserved first and last residue. Fields, in order: D gene, J gene, V gene, clone size, CDR3 protein, CDR3 DNA. A D gene is named only where the DNA matches it firmly. Expanded clones get a size class; other rows say once, few or many, or leave the size out.

d_call: NA
j_call: TRBJ2-6
v_call: TRBV11-2
clone_size: NA
cdr3_aa: CASSIAFSGANVLTF
cdr3_nt: TGTGCCAGCAGCATAGCTTTCTCTGGGGCCAACGTCCTGACTTTC

d_call: TRBD2
j_call: TRBJ2-3
v_call: TRBV3-1/TRBV3-2
clone_size: NA
cdr3_aa: CASSQAQGTSGKRDGAQYF
cdr3_nt: TGTGCCAGCAGCCAAGCTCAGGGAACTAGCGGGAAGCGGGACGGGGCGCAGTATTTT

d_call: NA
j_call: TRBJ2-7
v_call: TRBV7-8
clone_size: NA
cdr3_aa: CASKVGPSAGEQYF
cdr3_nt: TGTGCCAGCAAGGTGGGTCCCTCGGCGGGCGAGCAGTACTTC

d_call: TRBD1
j_call: TRBJ2-5
v_call: TRBV27
clone_size: once
cdr3_aa: CASSFVDRVSETQYF
cdr3_nt: TGTGCCAGCAGTTTTGTTGACAGGGTTTCGGAGACCCAGTACTTC

d_call: TRBD2
j_call: TRBJ2-2
v_call: TRBV7-7
clone_size: NA
cdr3_aa: CASSLASSGKDGELFF
cdr3_nt: TGTGCCAGCAGCTTAGCAAGTAGCGGGAAGGACGGGGAGCTGTTTTTT

d_call: TRBD2
j_call: TRBJ2-3
v_call: TRBV28
clone_size: NA
cdr3_aa: CASSSRTSGNTPVTQYF
cdr3_nt: TGTGCCAGCAGCAGCCGGACTAGCGGGAACACACCCGTTACGCAGTATTTT

d_call: NA
j_call: TRBJ1-2
v_call: TRBV27
clone_size: NA
cdr3_aa: CASSARLTGGYTF
cdr3_nt: TGTGCCAGCAGTGCCCGGTTGACGGGGGGCTACACCTTC

d_call: NA
j_call: TRBJ2-5
v_call: TRBV19
clone_size: NA
cdr3_aa: CASDRDTQETQYF
cdr3_nt: TGTGCCAGTGACCGGGACACCCAAGAGACCCAGTACTTC

d_call: TRBD1
j_call: TRBJ1-4
v_call: TRBV3-1/TRBV3-2
clone_size: once
cdr3_aa: CASSQWDRKNEKLFF
cdr3_nt: TGTGCCAGCAGCCAATGGGACAGGAAAAATGAAAAACTGTTTTTT

d_call: TRBD2
j_call: TRBJ2-7
v_call: TRBV9
clone_size: few
cdr3_aa: CASSVAAGAYEQYF
cdr3_nt: TGTGCCAGCAGCGTAGCTGCGGGAGCCTACGAGCAGTACTTC

d_call: NA
j_call: TRBJ2-1
v_call: TRBV5-1
clone_size: NA
cdr3_aa: CASWRSASYNEQFF
cdr3_nt: TGCGCCAGCTGGAGAAGCGCCTCCTACAATGAGCAGTTCTTC